The rows below give T cell receptor beta chains drawn from one sample of a study of neurological immune-mediated disorders. TCRdb re-derived calls from the 5' RACE reads in MiXCR, one entry per CDR3 protein. The sample consists of more than 45,000 distinct CDR3 sequences, roughly 2.5% of them appearing once. The sample taken for sequencing was PBMCs. All receptors derive from a man aged 50-59 years with multiple sclerosis. The CDR3 runs from the conserved cysteine through the conserved F or W. D genes are given only for firm matches. The size field reads once, few, many, or a class for an expanded clone.

clone_size	d_call	j_call	v_call	cdr3_aa	cdr3_nt
many	-	TRBJ1-5	TRBV4-3	CASSQDYGGPVQAQHF	TGCGCCAGCAGCCAAGATTACGGGGGACCGGTGCAGGCCCAGCATTTT
many	-	TRBJ1-3	TRBV4-3	CASSQDLAVSSGNTIYF	TGCGCCAGCAGCCAAGATCTCGCGGTTAGCTCTGGAAACACCATATATTTT
many	-	TRBJ2-1	TRBV20-1	CSARLGTSYNEQFF	TGCAGTGCTAGACTAGGAACTTCCTACAATGAGCAGTTCTTC
many	TRBD1	TRBJ2-3	TRBV5-6	CASSPLGQGNTDTQYF	TGTGCCAGCAGCCCGTTGGGACAGGGCAACACAGATACGCAGTATTTT
many	TRBD1	TRBJ2-7	TRBV6-2/TRBV6-3	CASRKSGQGAYEQYF	TGTGCCAGCAGGAAATCGGGACAGGGGGCCTACGAGCAGTACTTC
many	-	TRBJ1-1	TRBV5-5	CASSLVNTEAFF	TGTGCCAGCAGCTTGGTGAACACTGAAGCTTTCTTT
many	-	TRBJ1-2	TRBV12-3/TRBV12-4	CASTLQGNGYTF	TGTGCCAGCACCTTACAGGGAAATGGCTACACCTTC
many	-	TRBJ1-2	TRBV12-3/TRBV12-4	CASSLRLEGVGYTF	TGTGCCAGCAGTTTACGGTTGGAGGGTGTGGGCTACACCTTC
many	TRBD2	TRBJ2-2	TRBV9	CASSRAGVNTGELFF	TGTGCCAGCAGCCGCGCGGGGGTAAACACCGGGGAGCTGTTTTTT
many	-	TRBJ2-2	TRBV7-9	CAIGPDTGELFF	TGTGCCATTGGGCCGGACACCGGGGAGCTGTTTTTT